One sample yielded the 9 T cell receptor beta chains listed below, sequenced in a study of cytomegalovirus exposure and HLA in healthy donors. PCR was performed using 60 Vbeta and 13 Jbeta primers. Sequenced by immunoSEQ multiplex PCR; TCRdb stores in-frame clones only, minus some. The table has roughly 170,000 clones, approximately 84% seen once. The specimen sequenced was PBMCs. The receptors shown here come from a man aged 18 to 29 in good health and CMV-seronegative.

The rearrangement uses TRBV28 and TRBJ1-1, with D unclear. Germline loops: CDR1 MDHEN, CDR2 SYDVKM. The CDR3 covers 14 residues. Trimming removed 2 bases from V and 0 bases from J, with 7 bases in between. For the CDR3, the DNA is TGTGCCAGCAGTTTACCCGGGGTGAACACTGAAGCTTTCTTT. Residues: CASSLPGVNTEAFF.

The chain employs TRBV28 and TRBJ1-1; D unresolved. The CDR3 length is 11 residues. CDR1 is MDHEN, CDR2 SYDVKM, per germline. V was clipped by 6 bases and J by 4 bases, with 6 bases between them. The CDR3 nucleotides are TGTGCCAGCAGGAGGGTCACTGAAGCTTTCTTT. Protein: CASRRVTEAFF.

This rearrangement joins TRBV14 to TRBJ2-7; tentatively, D is TRBD1 (6 bases). Germline CDR1 reads SGHDN; CDR2 reads FVKESK. Between the trimmed V and J ends, which lost 5 bases and 6 bases, there was a span of 14 bases. This CDR3 has 13 residues. In DNA, the CDR3 is TGTGCCAGCAGCTGGGGGCAGCCTGGCGAGCAGTACTTC. This sequence encodes CASSWGQPGEQYF.

This sequence joins TRBV5-1 and TRBJ2-2; 7 bases are shared with TRBD1. The germline V gene encodes CDR1 SGHRS and CDR2 YFSETQ. The length of the CDR3 is 15 residues. Trimming removed 4 bases from V and 0 bases from J; junction bases left unmatched: 3. The CDR3 region is CASSLDRPNTGELFF. CDR3 sequence (DNA): TGCGCCAGCAGCCTGGACAGGCCGAACACCGGGGAGCTGTTTTTT.

The chain carries TRBV2 and TRBJ2-7, with 7 bases fitting TRBD2. V was clipped by 6 bases and J by 5 bases; unmatched bases: 4. Per the germline V gene, CDR1 is SNHLY and CDR2 is FYNNEI. This CDR3 has 12 amino acids. The CDR3 loop reads CASRGGVHEQYF. In nucleotides, the CDR3 is TGTGCCAGCAGGGGGGGGGTCCACGAGCAGTACTTC. Full variable domain (rest looked up from reference TRBV2 and TRBJ2-7): EPEVTQTPSHQVTQMGQEVILRCVPISNHLYFYWYRQILGQKVEFLVSFYNNEISEKSEIFDDQFSVERPDGSNFTLKIRSTKLEDSAMYFCASRGGVHEQYFGPGTRLTVT.

This clone was picked up one time. This chain uses TRBV28 with TRBJ2-7; 9 bases agree with TRBD1. The germline CDR1 and CDR2 sequences are MDHEN and SYDVKM. The V gene end was trimmed by 7 bases and the J gene end by 5 bases; junction bases not matched to a gene: 9. This CDR3 comprises 14 residues. In DNA form, the CDR3 reads TGTGCCAGCATTTCCGGGACAGGGCGCAACGAGCAGTACTTC. This encodes CASISGTGRNEQYF.

In its sample, this clone was seen a few times. The chain is built from TRBV4-3 and TRBJ2-7; D is perhaps TRBD1 (5 bases). Trimming left V 1 base short and J 5 bases short, with 15 bases between. The length of the CDR3 is 15 residues. Looked up from germline, CDR1 is LGHNA and CDR2 is YSLEER. This chain's CDR3 is CASSQGGRVNDEQYF. The CDR3 bases are TGCGCCAGCAGCCAAGGCGGCAGGGTAAACGACGAGCAGTACTTC.

In this sample, this clone turned up once. V is TRBV27 and J is TRBJ2-6; the match to TRBD2 covers 7 bases. With V trimmed by 5 bases and J by 1 base, 8 bases remained unmatched. Germline-derived CDR1 and CDR2 are MNHEY and SMNVEV (reference sequence). The CDR3 runs to 17 residues. This chain's CDR3 is CASSVGSGRSGANVLTF. The CDR3 DNA reads TGTGCCAGCAGTGTAGGATCCGGGAGGTCTGGGGCCAACGTCCTGACTTTC.

J is TRBJ1-5 and V is TRBV19; no reliable D call. This CDR3 has 16 amino acids. The germline V gene encodes CDR1 LNHDA and CDR2 SQIVND (reference sequence). V was trimmed by 10 bases and J by 1 base, leaving 20 bases between them. The CDR3 sequence is CATREHPTGSNQPQHF. As DNA, the CDR3 is TGTGCCACCCGAGAACACCCCACGGGGAGCAATCAGCCCCAGCATTTT. The full variable domain, its missing parts supplied by reference TRBV19 and TRBJ1-5, is DGGITQSPKYLFRKEGQNVTLSCEQNLNHDAMYWYRQDPGQGLRLIYYSQIVNDFQKGDIAEGYSVSREKKESFPLTVTSAQKNPTAFYLCATREHPTGSNQPQHFGDGTRLSIL.